Reported below is one T cell receptor (beta chain). Antigen: not known. The entry originates in a study of cytomegalovirus exposure and HLA in healthy donors. Germline V gene data show CDR1 as LGHNA and CDR2 as YNFKEQ. V lost 0 bases and J 4 bases, leaving 4 bases between the germline ends. There are 13 residues in the CDR3. The study ran its PCR with 60 Vbeta and 13 Jbeta primers. Sequenced by immunoSEQ multiplex PCR; TCRdb stores in-frame clones only, minus some. The sample shows some 180,000 clones, over 60% of them seen only once. General study findings and limits: The study flagged about 160 TCR beta chains as cytomegalovirus-associated. A later examination showed that TCR association rates differed by HLA locus, with DRB1 most and HLA-C fewest. TRBV6-2, TRBV6-3 and some other V segments were excluded as indistinguishable.

Sequences were obtained from PBMCs. The chain uses TRBV4-2 and TRBJ1-5; D is undetermined. The receptor's source is a man in his late teens or twenties in good health and CMV-seronegative. This chain's CDR3 is CASSQDRNQPQHF. The CDR3, as DNA: TGTGCCAGCAGCCAAGACAGGAATCAGCCCCAGCATTTT.